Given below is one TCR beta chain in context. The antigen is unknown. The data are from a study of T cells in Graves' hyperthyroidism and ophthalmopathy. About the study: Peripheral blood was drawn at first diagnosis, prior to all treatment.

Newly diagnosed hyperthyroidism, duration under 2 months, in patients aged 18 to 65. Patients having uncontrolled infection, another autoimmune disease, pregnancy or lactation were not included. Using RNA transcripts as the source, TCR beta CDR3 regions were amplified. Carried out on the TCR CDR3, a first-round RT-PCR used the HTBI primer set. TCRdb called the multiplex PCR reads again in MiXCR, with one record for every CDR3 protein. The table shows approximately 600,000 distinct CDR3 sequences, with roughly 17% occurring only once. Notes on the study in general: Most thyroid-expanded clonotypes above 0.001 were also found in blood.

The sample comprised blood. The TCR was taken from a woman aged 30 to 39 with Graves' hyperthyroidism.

DNA for the CDR3: TGTGCCAGCTCACCGGCAACAGGGGGTTTAAAGATTCAGTACTTC. This sequence encodes CASSPATGGLKIQYF. The chain joins TRBV18 to TRBJ2-4; 8 bases fit TRBD1. V trimming: 3 bases; J trimming: 10 bases; junction bases outside the gene matches: 11. Per germline, CDR1 KGHSH and CDR2 LQKENI. This CDR3 has 15 amino acids.